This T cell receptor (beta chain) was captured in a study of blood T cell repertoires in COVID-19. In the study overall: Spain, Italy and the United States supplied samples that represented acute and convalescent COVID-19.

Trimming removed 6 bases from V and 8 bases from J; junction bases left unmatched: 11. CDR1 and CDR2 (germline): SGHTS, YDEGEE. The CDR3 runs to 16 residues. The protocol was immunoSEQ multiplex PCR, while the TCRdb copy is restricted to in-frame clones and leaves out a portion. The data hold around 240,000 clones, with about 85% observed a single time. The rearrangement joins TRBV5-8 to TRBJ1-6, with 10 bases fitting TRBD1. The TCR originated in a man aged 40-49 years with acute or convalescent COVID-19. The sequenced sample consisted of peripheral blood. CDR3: CASTYRRGTGDSPLHF. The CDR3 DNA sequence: TGTGCCAGCACTTATCGCCGCGGGACAGGGGATTCACCCCTCCACTTT.